This TCR beta chain was recovered during a study of chemoradiotherapy in HPV16-positive cancers. Points from the study as a whole: HPV-responsive T-cell expansion during chemoradiotherapy was linked to improved recurrence-free survival in HPV16-positive patients. Functional assays defining HPV-specific T cells used only a couple of HPV16-positive patients. Non-HPV-specific T cells did not expand in tumors during treatment, whereas candidate HPV-specific clones and E7-related motifs did.

Data came from immunoSEQ multiplex PCR; TCRdb stores just in-frame clones and leaves some out. The sample consists of a few thousand clones, approximately 79% of them appearing once. V lost 8 bases to trimming and J lost 2 bases, with 16 bases between them. The CDR3 consists of 15 residues. Germline V gene lookup returns CDR1 SNHLY and CDR2 FYNNEI. As to this clone: Its antigen remains unidentified.

Samples were taken several times over chemoradiotherapy. This receptor was obtained from a human donor with HPV-associated anogenital cancer. Sequenced here: tumor tissue, sampled from a patient who underwent chemoradiotherapy. The chain carries TRBV2 and TRBJ2-1, with TRBD2 as a possible D gene (6 bases). In DNA form, the CDR3 reads TGTGCCAGCTCGGGGTTCGGGAGCGCCTACAATGAGCAGTTCTTC. Amino acids: CASSGFGSAYNEQFF.